One and the same sample provided the 15 T cell receptor beta chains below, sequenced in a study of patients and donors after allogeneic stem cell transplantation. Using its own MiXCR run on the RT-PCR reads, TCRdb lists one record per CDR3 protein. The data show about a million distinct CDR3 sequences, roughly 17% seen once. Sequencing was done on a sample of blood, either unsorted or a sorted T cell fraction (not recorded which). Source of these receptors: a human donor who was either an allogeneic HSCT recipient or a stem cell or donor lymphocyte infusion donor (not recorded which). It is not recorded whose cells these are; they may come from a transplant donor.

J is TRBJ2-7 and V is TRBV18; 14 bases match TRBD2. J gave up 7 bases and V 4 bases, and 15 bases lay outside the gene matches. The CDR3 has 18 residues. CDR1 and CDR2 (germline): KGHSH, LQKENI. CDR3 sequence: CASSLWGLAGEKANEQYF. DNA of the CDR3: TGTGCCAGCTCACTTTGGGGACTAGCGGGAGAGAAGGCAAATGAGCAGTACTTC.

This clonotype occurred many times. The chain joins TRBV7-6 to TRBJ1-1, with 7 bases that match TRBD1. The CDR3 covers 17 residues. The V gene's germline CDR1 is SGHVS and CDR2 FNYEAQ. V trimming: 8 bases; J trimming: 4 bases; junction bases outside the gene matches: 19. CDR3 sequence (DNA): TGTGCCAGCGGTAACGAGTTAGGGGGCGGAAGAGTCACTGAAGCTTTCTTT. Residues: CASGNELGGGRVTEAFF.

There are a few counts of this clonotype. The gene calls are TRBV25-1 and TRBJ1-3; D ambiguous. The V gene lost 3 bases and the J gene lost 4 bases, with 7 bases spanning the gap. This CDR3 is built from 13 residues. Germline CDR1 is MGHDK and CDR2 is SYGVNS. Written as DNA, the CDR3 is TGTGCCAGCAGTGATGCGGGGGGAAACACCATATATTTT. This sequence encodes CASSDAGGNTIYF.

The chain uses TRBV5-1 and TRBJ2-7; perhaps TRBD1 as D (6 bases). V shed 4 bases and J shed 0 bases, with 14 bases lying between them. The CDR3 is made up of 15 amino acids. Germline lookup yields CDR1 SGHRS and CDR2 YFSETQ. The CDR3 sequence is CASSARTESSYEQYF. In nucleotides, the CDR3 is TGCGCCAGCAGCGCCCGGACAGAGAGCTCCTACGAGCAGTACTTC.

The rearrangement links TRBV28 to TRBJ1-1; TRBD1 aligns across 7 bases. The junction had 4 bases not matched to a gene; V was cut back by 6 bases and J by 6 bases. Germline V gene data show CDR1 as MDHEN and CDR2 as SYDVKM. The CDR3 runs 12 residues. The CDR3 loop reads CASRQGSSEAFF. Here the CDR3 DNA reads TGTGCCAGCAGACAGGGGAGCTCTGAAGCTTTCTTT.

This clonotype was observed a few times. This sequence joins TRBV27 and TRBJ2-2; D gene unclear. V was trimmed by 3 bases and J by 4 bases, leaving 9 bases between them. The V gene's germline CDR1 is MNHEY and CDR2 SMNVEV (reference sequence). The CDR3 is 14 residues long. CDR3 sequence: CASSLRHITGELFF. CDR3 bases: TGTGCCAGCAGTTTGAGACACATCACCGGGGAGCTGTTTTTT.

This CDR3 is CATSDLRQGRETQYF. In DNA, the CDR3 is TGTGCCACCAGTGATTTGCGACAGGGGAGAGAGACCCAGTACTTC. V and J are TRBV24-1 and TRBJ2-5; 8 bases are shared with TRBD1. From germline, CDR1 is KGHDR and CDR2 SFDVKD. V dropped 0 bases and J dropped 4; count of bases not matched to a gene: 3. The CDR3 runs to 15 residues.

The gene calls are TRBV5-1 and TRBJ1-1; no firm D call. CDR3 length equals 19 residues. Germline CDR1 SGHRS, CDR2 YFSETQ. V was trimmed by 0 bases and J by 6 bases, leaving 27 bases between them. The CDR3: CASSLVLTPQTEGIAEAFF. The CDR3, as DNA: TGCGCCAGCAGCTTGGTTCTAACCCCACAAACGGAGGGAATCGCTGAAGCTTTCTTT.

The chain couples TRBV7-2 to TRBJ2-6; D is ambiguous. This CDR3 is 14 amino acids long. V lost 5 bases, J lost 5 bases, and 10 bases lay in between. CDR1 is SGHTA and CDR2 is FQGNSA in the germline V gene. CDR3 loop: CASSNPLWANVLTF. CDR3 nucleotides: TGTGCCAGCAGCAATCCTCTCTGGGCCAACGTCCTGACTTTC.

In its sample, this clonotype was seen a few times. The chain recombines TRBV5-1 with TRBJ2-5; tentative D call: TRBD2 (6 bases). The CDR3 consists of 15 residues. Germline CDR1 SGHRS, CDR2 YFSETQ. Trimming pared 4 bases from V and 4 bases from J, leaving 17 bases between. The CDR3 reads CASSPDTWGVETQYF. CDR3 bases: TGCGCCAGCAGCCCGGACACGTGGGGGGTAGAGACCCAGTACTTC.

This chain links TRBV9 with TRBJ2-5; possibly TRBD1 for D (5 bases). This CDR3 is built from 12 residues. V lost 3 bases, J lost 5 bases, and 8 bases lay in between. CDR1 SGDLS and CDR2 YYNGEE come from the germline V gene. Here the CDR3 DNA reads TGTGCCAGCAGCGACAGGTTGGAGACCCAGTACTTC. Its protein product is CASSDRLETQYF. The variable domain in full, completed from reference TRBV9 and TRBJ2-5, reads DSGVTQTPKHLITATGQRVTLRCSPRSGDLSVYWYQQSLDQGLQFLIQYYNGEERAKGNILERFSAQQFPDLHSELNLSSLELGDSALYFCASSDRLETQYFGPGTRLLVL.

As DNA, the CDR3 is TGTGCCAGCAGTTTCGCGGGCGAGGCTTACAATGAGCAGTTCTTC. It specifies CASSFAGEAYNEQFF. The chain recombines TRBV27 with TRBJ2-1; D is perhaps TRBD2 (5 bases). Per germline, CDR1 MNHEY and CDR2 SMNVEV (reference sequence). This CDR3 is built from 15 residues. V was shortened by 3 bases and J by 4 bases, with 13 bases between the two germline ends.

This clonotype was observed a handful of times. The chain is built from TRBV29-1 and TRBJ2-7; D possibly matches TRBD1 or TRBD2 (5 bases each). The V end lost 4 bases, the J end lost 5 bases, and 12 bases lay between the germline ends. Germline lookup yields CDR1 SQVTM and CDR2 ANQGSEA. The CDR3 loop spans 12 amino acids. The CDR3 DNA is TGCAGCGTTGTTGGGACGTCTAACGAGCAGTACTTC. Amino acid sequence: CSVVGTSNEQYF.

The chain combines TRBV5-6 with TRBJ1-1, with D possibly TRBD1 on 5 matching bases. Trimming took 4 bases from V and 6 from J, leaving 19 bases between them. CDR1 is SGHDT, CDR2 YYEEEE, per germline. The CDR3 is 15 residues long. The CDR3 spells CASSPPEGARAEAFF. The CDR3 DNA sequence: TGTGCCAGCAGCCCACCTGAAGGGGCCCGGGCTGAAGCTTTCTTT.

This clonotype was counted a few times. The gene calls are TRBV6-1 and TRBJ2-7; tentative D call: TRBD2 (6 bases). The CDR3 loop spans 13 amino acids. Germline CDR1 and CDR2: MNHNS and SASEGT. V was cut by 5 bases and J by 2 bases, with 10 bases left in between. CDR3 amino acids: CASSRTTPYEQYF. The CDR3, as DNA: TGTGCCAGCAGTCGGACTACGCCCTACGAGCAGTACTTC.